The entry below gives a single T cell receptor beta chain sequence along with its context. No cognate antigen has been identified for it. Per-nucleotide qualities are absent, and no much larger clonotype sits a single base away. This sample is drawn from a study of cytomegalovirus exposure and HLA in healthy donors listed by TCRdb under 2017. Background for the entire study: An earlier analysis of under 600 of the donors reported about 250 Gb of sequence data and some 100 million unique TCR beta sequences from some 180 million T cells. Around 320 gigabases of sequencing data and roughly 90 million unique TCR sequences were included in an early release covering over 600 HLA-typed donors. Of the approximately 370 genotyped donors, roughly 80% were placed in the genetic ancestry cluster associated with self-reported Caucasian donors. The study was designed to test whether signatures of past pathogen exposure could be identified by cataloging public T cell receptors. The study profiled the T cell repertoires of under 700 subjects by immunosequencing and related them to cytomegalovirus serostatus. Along with the approximately 700-subject first cohort, a separate validation cohort of over a hundred different subjects was used. High-throughput TCR immunosequencing, statistical association of individual TCRs with disease status, and machine learning were combined to predict cytomegalovirus infection status. A later analysis re-examined previously published TCR beta repertoires from 500 to 700 donors and added high-resolution HLA genotyping to investigate patterns of TCR occurrence. The later analysis used no new phenotypic data to find candidate immune exposures, relying instead on TCR beta sequences and their occurrence across donors. An earlier analysis of about 620 of the donors applied high-throughput TCR beta sequencing to assess whether each TCR beta V gene segment acted as functional or pseudogenic. Donor age, sex, ethnicity and CMV serostatus were compiled alongside the repertoire data. In a later genetic analysis, genome-wide SNP genotypes for about 55% of the roughly 700 donors were used, and that subset was treated as a discovery cohort. Every discovery cohort repertoire had been produced on one sequencing platform. Both class I and class II loci were covered by HLA typing, at four-digit resolution. Typing coverage differed by locus: A, B, C, DRB1 and DQB1 were typed in roughly 620-630 donors, DQA1 in 500 to 550, DPA1 in 600 to 610, and DPB1 in 450 to 480. Roughly 5 DR-DQ haplotypes were treated as single units for association and clustering because of strong linkage in the cohort. Across roughly 420 genotyped donors of the cohort, an average of roughly 230,000 unique TCR beta nucleotide sequences per donor were sequenced, and around 20% of those sequences were non-productive.

The cohort consisted of approximately 690 healthy bone marrow donors. All cohort members were sampled while nominally healthy, although unrecorded immune exposures were likely present. The donor was CMV seropositive and belonged to the group of over 250 seropositive cohort members. Each donor provided a peripheral blood sample, and peripheral blood mononuclear cells were used for TCR beta sequencing. The Qiagen DNeasy Blood Extraction Kit was used to extract genomic DNA from the blood cell samples. Points the paper makes about the study in general: Presence/absence analyses assumed roughly uniform sequencing depth across donors, an assumption that may not hold. In a later analysis, most CMV-associated TCR beta chains were found to appear HLA-restricted, with HLA associations seemingly driven largely by CMV exposure. A later genetic analysis associated a missense DCLRE1C variant with V-gene and J-gene trimming of TCR beta chains, and an independent cohort replicated the association. Correlated functional status among segregating V segments might reflect linkage disequilibrium, but an unknown experimental factor could not be ruled out. Because some donors lacked HLA typing at each locus, the association tests relied only on the typed subset. In a later analysis, HLA-associated TCR beta chains were found to be more clonally expanded and to have lower generation probabilities than equally common non-associated chains. When HLA alleles, especially DR and DQ, strongly co-occurred, attributing TCR associations to individual alleles was difficult. In a later analysis, several top co-occurrence clusters were reported to appear linked to parvovirus B19, influenza, CMV and Epstein-Barr virus. A further reported finding was that TCR beta sequences accurately predicted the HLA-A and HLA-B alleles for most subjects in the first cohort. A later analysis associated 15,000 to 20,000 TCR beta sequences with specific HLA alleles at a false discovery rate of 0.05. About 17 rarely observed V segments, including chromosome 9 orphons, were excluded from the earlier analysis of approximately 500 of the donors because counts were too low. In both the original and validation cohorts, the classifier was reported to diagnose cytomegalovirus status with high specificity and sensitivity. A cluster of highly shared sequence variants was judged likely to be a technical artifact of the sequencing pipeline. The cohort was sequenced for TCR beta chains only, and without alpha or paired-chain data the features that could be detected were limited. According to a later analysis, TCR association rates differed among HLA loci, with DRB1 alleles showing the most associated TCRs and HLA-C alleles showing the fewest. Compared with the approximately 670-donor mean, donors in an Asian-associated ancestry cluster had fewer N-insertions in productive TCRs, according to a later genetic analysis. For the cohort, immune exposure information was limited to CMV serostatus. In an earlier analysis of a few hundred of the donors, most TCR beta V segments were observed in productive rearrangements about 87% or about 30% of the time, broadly matching IMGT annotations. Some IMGT-functional V segments, including TRBV6-2 and TRBV6-3, could not be distinguished by the 87-base-pair reads and were therefore excluded. While some public TCRs were present in many individuals, most TCR sequences turned up only very rarely across donors. It was suggested by the authors that the approach could potentially be generalized to other disease states and immunological phenotypes. In vitro tests confirmed that a few of the cytomegalovirus-associated TCR beta chains recognize cytomegalovirus antigens. The study gave a list of under 200 TCR beta chains associated with cytomegalovirus.

Receptor amplification or capture employed the immunoSEQ multiplex PCR assay. For the multiplex PCR, a mixture combining 60 forward primers for TCR Vbeta segments and 13 reverse primers for TCR Jbeta segments was used. Amplification of the CDR3 region of rearranged TCR beta genes was performed with a multiplex PCR assay on genomic DNA. On the Illumina HiSeq System, the amplified TCR beta libraries were sequenced as 87-base-pair reads. The paper's data handling went like this. Across the 500 to 700 repertoires, a later analysis counted approximately 83 million unique TCR beta chains, some 11 million of which were shared by at least two donors. To remove PCR and sequencing errors, raw reads were error-corrected and collapsed into unique sequences using a nearest-neighbor algorithm that merged closely related sequences. Alignment of CDR3 sequences to IMGT reference sequences was used to assign V, D and J gene segments. For a sequence to be retained, at least a six-nucleotide match to both a V gene segment and a J gene segment was required. Rearrangements were classified as productive when the CDR3 lacked stop codons and remained in frame with V and J, and all other rearrangements were classified as non-productive. CDR3 was defined by IMGT convention, running from the second conserved V-encoded cysteine to the conserved J-encoded phenylalanine. Sequences without an unambiguous match to a single V gene segment were excluded from the earlier analysis of about 630 of the donors. An earlier analysis of around 600 of the donors classified V segments as functional when productive rearrangements were above 56.7% and as segregating when the standard deviation between donors was above 5%. A statistical classification framework was developed to diagnose cytomegalovirus status using the catalog of TCR beta chain sequences. In a later analysis, TCR nucleotide sequences were compared against IMGT/GENE-DB human TR gene sequences so that V and J genes could be assigned. The TCRdist pipeline was used in a later analysis to assign CDR3 sequences and most-parsimonious VDJ recombination scenarios. In a later analysis, each TCR beta chain was defined by its CDR3 amino acid sequence together with its V-gene family, and reads lacking a unique V-gene family were excluded. To address suspected cross-contamination and a sequencing artifact, a later analysis removed over 500 highly shared, low-generation-probability nucleotide sequences. In a later analysis, a clonal expansion index was calculated for each public chain from normalized within-repertoire ranks of inferred template counts. In a later analysis, generation probabilities were computed with a VDJ recombination model fitted to out-of-frame rearrangements, and the resulting probabilities were checked against IGoR. In a later analysis, TCR-TCR, TCR-HLA and TCR-CMV co-occurrence was scored with hypergeometric tests, and a repertoire-size bias correction was applied to TCR pairs. False discovery rates were estimated in a later analysis by permuting HLA or CMV assignments 20 times. A later analysis grouped co-occurring TCRs with DBSCAN, adding TCRdist sequence similarity when clustering within HLA-allele-positive subsets. Repertoires with fewer than 30,000 or more than 120,000 public chains, plus five repertoires with anomalous nucleotide sharing, were excluded from co-occurrence clustering. As stored in TCRdb, this immuneACCESS dataset retains in-frame rearrangements with V and J assigned. A fraction of the clones does not appear; measured against another copy, unresolved V genes explain less than half of the discrepancy, and the remainder lacks a known reason. V, J and clone size are those of that table, while D and trimming were read from the DNA. Present in this sample are about 150,000 clones, more than 60% of which were seen just once. The ten largest make up about 1.5% of the sample.

Sequences MDHEN (CDR1) and SYDVKM (CDR2) are obtained from the germline V gene. The CDR3, from cysteine to phenylalanine, totals 13 residues. Only the CDR3 DNA is retained, 39 bases long and in frame from the first base. Deletion took 5 bases off V and 2 bases off J, with a span of 10 bases between the germline ends. This TCR came from a woman aged 30 to 39 in good health and CMV-seropositive. The sequence joins TRBV28 to TRBJ2-7; the best D guess is TRBD2, with 5 bases matching. The sequencing input was PBMCs. The CDR3 region: CASSPGGPYEQYF. The DNA sequence is given as TGTGCCAGCAGTCCTGGAGGACCCTACGAGCAGTACTTC. Where the CDR3 stops, the reference TRBV28 and TRBJ2-7 genes take over; the full variable domain is DVKVTQSSRYLVKRTGEKVFLECVQDMDHENMFWYRQDPGLGLRLIYFSYDVKMKEKGDIPEGYSVSREKKERFSLILESASTNQTSMYLCASSPGGPYEQYFGPGTRLTVT.